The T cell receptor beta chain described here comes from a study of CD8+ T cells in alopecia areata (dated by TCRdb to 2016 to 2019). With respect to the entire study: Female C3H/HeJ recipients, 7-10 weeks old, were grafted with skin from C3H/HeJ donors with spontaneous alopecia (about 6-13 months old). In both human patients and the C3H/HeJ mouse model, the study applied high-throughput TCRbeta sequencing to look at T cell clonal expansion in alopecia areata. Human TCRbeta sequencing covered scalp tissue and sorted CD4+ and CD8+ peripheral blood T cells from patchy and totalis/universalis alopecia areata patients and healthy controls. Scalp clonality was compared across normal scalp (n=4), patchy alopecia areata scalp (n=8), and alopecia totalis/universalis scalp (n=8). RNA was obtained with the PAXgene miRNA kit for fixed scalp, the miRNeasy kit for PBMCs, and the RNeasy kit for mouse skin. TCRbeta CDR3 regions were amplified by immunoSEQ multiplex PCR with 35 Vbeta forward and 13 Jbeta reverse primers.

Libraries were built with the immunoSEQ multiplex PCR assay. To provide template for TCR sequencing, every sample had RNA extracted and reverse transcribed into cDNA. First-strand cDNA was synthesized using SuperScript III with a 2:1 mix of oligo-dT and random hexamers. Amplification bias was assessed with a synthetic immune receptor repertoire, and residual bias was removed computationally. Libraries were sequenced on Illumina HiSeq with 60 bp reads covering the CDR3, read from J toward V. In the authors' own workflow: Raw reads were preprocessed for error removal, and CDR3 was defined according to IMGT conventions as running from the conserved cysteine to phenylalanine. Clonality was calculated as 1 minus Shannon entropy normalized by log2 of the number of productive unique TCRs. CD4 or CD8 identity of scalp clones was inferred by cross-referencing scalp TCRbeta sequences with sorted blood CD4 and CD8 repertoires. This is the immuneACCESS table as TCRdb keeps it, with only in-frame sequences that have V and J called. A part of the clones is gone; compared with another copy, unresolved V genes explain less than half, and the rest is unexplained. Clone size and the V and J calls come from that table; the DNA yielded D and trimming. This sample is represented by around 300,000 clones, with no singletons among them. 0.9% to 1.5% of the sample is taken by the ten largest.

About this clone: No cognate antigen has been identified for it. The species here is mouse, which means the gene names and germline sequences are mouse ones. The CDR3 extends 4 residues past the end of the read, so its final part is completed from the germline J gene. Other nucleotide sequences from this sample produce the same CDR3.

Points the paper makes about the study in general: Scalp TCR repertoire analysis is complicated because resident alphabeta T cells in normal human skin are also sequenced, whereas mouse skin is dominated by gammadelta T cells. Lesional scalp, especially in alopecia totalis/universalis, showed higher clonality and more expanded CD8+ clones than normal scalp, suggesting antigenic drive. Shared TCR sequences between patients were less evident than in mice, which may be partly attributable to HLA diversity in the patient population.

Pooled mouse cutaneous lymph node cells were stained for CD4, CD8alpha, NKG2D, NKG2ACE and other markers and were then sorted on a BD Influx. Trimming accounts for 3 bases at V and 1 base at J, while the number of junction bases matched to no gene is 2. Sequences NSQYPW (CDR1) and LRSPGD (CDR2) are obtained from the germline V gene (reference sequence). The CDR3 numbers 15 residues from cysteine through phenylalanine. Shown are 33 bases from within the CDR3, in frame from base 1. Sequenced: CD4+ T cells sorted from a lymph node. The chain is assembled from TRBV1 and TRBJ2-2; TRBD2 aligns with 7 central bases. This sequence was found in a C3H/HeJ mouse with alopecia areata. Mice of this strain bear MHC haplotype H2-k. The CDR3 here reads CTCSAPGGNTGQLYF. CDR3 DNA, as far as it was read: TGCACCTGCAGTGCTCCTGGGGGAAACACCGGG.